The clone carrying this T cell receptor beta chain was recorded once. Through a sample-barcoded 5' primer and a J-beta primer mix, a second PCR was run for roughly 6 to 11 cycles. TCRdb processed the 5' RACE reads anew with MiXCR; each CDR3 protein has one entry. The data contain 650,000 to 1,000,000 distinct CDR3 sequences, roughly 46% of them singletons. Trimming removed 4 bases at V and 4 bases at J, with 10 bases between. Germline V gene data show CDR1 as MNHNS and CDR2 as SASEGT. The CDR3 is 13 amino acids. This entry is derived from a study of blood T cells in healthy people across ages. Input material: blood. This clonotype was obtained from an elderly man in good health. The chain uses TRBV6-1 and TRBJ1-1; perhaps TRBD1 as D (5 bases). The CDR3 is CASSVGGVTEAFF. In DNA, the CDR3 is TGTGCCAGCAGTGTCGGGGGGGTCACTGAAGCTTTCTTT.